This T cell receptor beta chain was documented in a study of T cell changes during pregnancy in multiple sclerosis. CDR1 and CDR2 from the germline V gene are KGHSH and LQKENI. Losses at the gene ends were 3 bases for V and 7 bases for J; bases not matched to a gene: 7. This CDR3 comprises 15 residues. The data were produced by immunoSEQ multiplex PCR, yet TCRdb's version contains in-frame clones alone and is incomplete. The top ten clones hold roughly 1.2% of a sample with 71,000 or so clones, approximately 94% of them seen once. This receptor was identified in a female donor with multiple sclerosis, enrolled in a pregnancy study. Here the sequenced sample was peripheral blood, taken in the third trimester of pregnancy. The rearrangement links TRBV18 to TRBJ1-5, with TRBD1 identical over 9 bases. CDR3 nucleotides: TGTGCCAGCTCACCTGGACAGGGGATCGAACAGCCCCAGCATTTT. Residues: CASSPGQGIEQPQHF.